These 9 T cell receptor beta chains share one sample of origin, sequenced in a study of blood T cells in healthy people across ages. The second PCR ran roughly 7 to 12 cycles with a sample-barcoded 5' primer and J-beta primers. MiXCR was run by TCRdb on the 5' RACE reads, yielding one entry per CDR3 protein. Of about 680,000 distinct CDR3 sequences listed, about 52% are singletons. Sequences were obtained from blood. The receptors shown here come from a woman aged 60-75 years in good health.

The V gene is TRBV4-3, the J gene TRBJ2-5; D gene ambiguous. Trimming stripped 0 bases from V and 3 bases from J, with 14 bases between. There are 16 residues in the CDR3. The V gene's germline CDR1 is LGHNA and CDR2 YSLEER. The CDR3 nucleotides are TGCGCCAGCAGCCAAGATCACCGCTCAGCCAAAGAGACCCAGTACTTC. Protein sequence: CASSQDHRSAKETQYF.

The CDR3: CASSSDLSSYNEQFF. CDR3 nucleotides: TGTGCCAGCAGCTCGGACTTGAGCTCCTACAATGAGCAGTTCTTC. The V call is TRBV7-9, the J call TRBJ2-1; tentatively, D is TRBD2 (5 bases). Looked up from germline, CDR1 is SEHNR and CDR2 is FQNEAQ (reference sequence). The CDR3 has 15 residues. V was clipped by 4 bases and J by 0 bases, with 10 bases between them.

The gene calls are TRBV2 and TRBJ1-1, with a weak D call TRBD1 (6 bases). Looked up from germline, CDR1 is SNHLY and CDR2 is FYNNEI. V was clipped by 6 bases and J by 1 base, with 18 bases between them. This CDR3 has 16 residues. The CDR3 bases are TGTGCCAGCAGCCACACAAGGACAGAACGGAACACTGAAGCTTTCTTT. Amino acids: CASSHTRTERNTEAFF.

The J gene is TRBJ2-2, the V gene TRBV9; perhaps D is TRBD1 or TRBD2 (5 bases each). V lost 2 bases, J lost 6 bases, and 14 bases lay in between. In germline, CDR1 is SGDLS, CDR2 YYNGEE. This CDR3 has 15 residues. This CDR3 is CASSVAGSSAGELFF. In DNA, the CDR3 is TGTGCCAGCAGCGTGGCAGGGAGTTCGGCCGGGGAGCTGTTTTTT.

This clonotype has just one count. The DNA for the CDR3 is TGTGCCAGCATAAACTCGGGACGGAAAGACAATGAGCAGTTCTTC. Its translation: CASINSGRKDNEQFF. The chain has TRBV25-1 and TRBJ2-1; D possibly uses TRBD1 or TRBD2 (5 bases each). Germline lookup yields CDR1 MGHDK and CDR2 SYGVNS. V lost 7 bases, J lost 5 bases, and 18 bases lay in between. The CDR3 has 15 amino acids.

This sequence joins TRBV10-3 and TRBJ2-7; 12 nucleotides match TRBD1. The CDR3 contains 14 residues. CDR1 ENHRY and CDR2 SYGVKD come from the germline V gene. V gave up 5 bases and J gave up 4 bases; unmatched junction bases: 3. The CDR3, as DNA: TGTGCCATCAGTACGGGACAGGGGGCGTACGAGCAGTACTTC. Translation gives CAISTGQGAYEQYF.

The chain couples TRBV28 to TRBJ1-2; D gene unclear. The germline gives CDR1 MDHEN, CDR2 SYDVKM. The CDR3 spans 15 residues. Trimming stripped 6 bases from V and 7 bases from J, with 21 bases between. The CDR3 here is CASSRALELRFGYTF. The CDR3 nucleotides read TGTGCCAGCAGCAGAGCCCTCGAGTTGCGCTTTGGCTACACCTTC.

The rearrangement uses TRBV7-2 and TRBJ1-5; a possible D gene is TRBD1 (6 bases). V was pared by 3 bases and J by 3 bases, with 9 bases between. The CDR3 has 14 amino acids. The germline gives CDR1 SGHTA, CDR2 FQGNSA. CDR3 DNA: TGTGCCAGCAGCTTCACAGGGTTCAATCAGCCCCAGCATTTT. Residues: CASSFTGFNQPQHF. Full variable domain (remainder filled in from reference TRBV7-2 and TRBJ1-5): GAGVSQSPSNKVTEKGKDVELRCDPISGHTALYWYRQSLGQGLEFLIYFQGNSAPDKSGLPSDRFSAERTGGSVSTLTIQRTQQEDSAVYLCASSFTGFNQPQHFGDGTRLSIL.

The V and J genes are TRBV4-2 and TRBJ2-3; D unclear. Germline values: CDR1 LGHNA, CDR2 YNFKEQ. The V end lost 1 base, the J end lost 0 bases, and 14 bases lay between the germline ends. The CDR3 loop spans 17 amino acids. The chain's CDR3 is CASSQGSPIGSTDTQYF. The DNA for the CDR3 is TGTGCCAGCAGCCAAGGAAGTCCTATCGGGAGCACAGATACGCAGTATTTT.